This T cell receptor beta chain was observed in a study of blood T cells in healthy people across ages. Study-wide results and limits: CMV status of donors was unknown, possibly confounding expanded clonotype changes. When set beside aged donors, long-lived donors presented more naive CD4+ cells and higher diversity.

The V and J ends lost 4 bases and 11 bases, in that order; junction bases with no gene match: 11. Germline loops: CDR1 ENHRY, CDR2 SYGVKD. The CDR3 extends over 14 amino acids. Details on this clonotype: No antigen is known for it. A much larger clonotype is one base distant, so this may be a read error.

Then a second PCR, running about 6 to 11 cycles, was carried out with a sample-barcoded 5' primer and a J-beta primer mix. In TCRdb, the 5' RACE reads were re-called with MiXCR into one record per CDR3 protein. The repertoire holds approximately 670,000 distinct CDR3 sequences, with 40% to 45% as singletons. Sequencing input: blood. This chain joins TRBV10-3 and TRBJ2-5; 9 bases fit TRBD2. The sequence came from an older man in good health. CDR3 amino acids: CAISVRGGADEQYF. CDR3 bases: TGTGCCATCAGTGTACGCGGGGGGGCCGATGAGCAGTACTTC.